Listed here are 22 T cell receptor beta chains from one sample, sequenced in a study of blood T cells in healthy people across ages. A sample-barcoded 5' primer and a J-beta primer mix were used in a second PCR of roughly 7 to 11 cycles. TCRdb redid the calling of the 5' RACE reads with MiXCR, one entry per CDR3 protein. Among roughly 930,000 distinct CDR3 sequences listed, roughly 50% were seen once. Source material: blood. The receptors were sampled from a man aged 25 to 40 in good health.

The chain has TRBV6-5 and TRBJ2-7; D ambiguous. Per germline, CDR1 MNHEY and CDR2 SVGAGI. This CDR3 spans 16 amino acids. Deletions cut 4 bases from V and 3 bases from J, with 19 bases between. CDR3 in amino acids: CASSSRAASLVYEQYF. CDR3 DNA: TGTGCCAGCAGTTCTCGGGCCGCCTCTCTAGTCTACGAGCAGTACTTC.

This clonotype was counted a few times. This chain joins TRBV7-2 and TRBJ2-1; D is possibly TRBD2 (7 bases). This CDR3 has 15 amino acids. V lost 3 bases to trimming and J lost 2 bases, with 11 bases between them. Germline lookup yields CDR1 SGHTA and CDR2 FQGNSA. The CDR3 DNA reads as TGTGCCAGCAGCTTTGACGGGGGGCCCTACAATGAGCAGTTCTTC. As protein: CASSFDGGPYNEQFF.

The chain is built from TRBV6-1 and TRBJ1-5; 8 bases map to TRBD1. The trim removed 7 bases at V and 7 bases at J, leaving 12 bases unmatched. CDR3 length equals 15 residues. From germline, CDR1 is MNHNS and CDR2 SASEGT. For the CDR3, the DNA is TGTGCCAGCATCACGAGACAGGGGTTATGGCAGCCCCAGCATTTT. This codes for CASITRQGLWQPQHF.

The chain carries TRBV6-2 or TRBV6-3 and TRBJ2-1; D unclear. V was clipped by 6 bases and J by 6 bases, with 9 bases between them. This CDR3 is built from 12 residues. Germline V gene sequence: CDR1 MNHEY, CDR2 SVGEGT. The CDR3 region is CASRDPRNEQFF. The CDR3 nucleotides read TGTGCCAGCAGGGACCCCCGCAATGAGCAGTTCTTC.

CDR3 sequence reads: CASSPSGQMVPPEAFF. The CDR3 DNA sequence: TGTGCCAGCAGCCCCAGTGGACAGATGGTGCCCCCTGAAGCTTTCTTT. The chain joins TRBV11-3 to TRBJ1-1, with D maybe TRBD1 (6 bases). The CDR3 contains 16 residues. Germline V lookup: CDR1 SGHNT, CDR2 YENEEA. Trimming shortened V by 5 bases and J by 6 bases, and 22 bases separated the two germline ends.

V usage is TRBV7-9 and J usage is TRBJ2-3; D is possibly TRBD1 (5 bases). Trimming stripped 3 bases from V and 2 bases from J, with 15 bases between. Germline V gives CDR1 SEHNR, CDR2 FQNEAQ (reference sequence). There are 16 residues in the CDR3. The CDR3 protein is CASSFPVDRLTDTQYF. The DNA for the CDR3 is TGTGCCAGCAGCTTCCCAGTAGACAGACTCACAGATACGCAGTATTTT. Based on the CDR3 plus reference TRBV7-9 and TRBJ2-3, the full variable domain is DTGVSQNPRHKITKRGQNVTFRCDPISEHNRLYWYRQTLGQGPEFLTYFQNEAQLEKSRLLSDRFSAERPKGSFSTLEIQRTEQGDSAMYLCASSFPVDRLTDTQYFGPGTRLTVL.

The genes are TRBV12-3 or TRBV12-4 and TRBJ1-1; possible D gene TRBD1, 6 bases. Trimming took 6 bases from V and 4 from J, leaving 18 bases between them. The CDR3 totals 15 residues. The chain's CDR3 is CASRPPGVDRTEAFF. The CDR3 DNA reads as TGTGCCAGCAGGCCTCCAGGGGTTGATCGCACTGAAGCTTTCTTT.

This clonotype was counted between two and nine times. The chain recombines TRBV5-1 with TRBJ2-7, with D perhaps matching TRBD1 (5 bases). V was clipped by 4 bases and J by 4 bases, with 15 bases between them. This CDR3 has 14 amino acids. CDR1 and CDR2 from the germline V gene are SGHRS and YFSETQ. CDR3 nucleotides: TGCGCCAGCAGCGGAATCACAGGAGATTACGAGCAGTACTTC. Residues: CASSGITGDYEQYF.

This chain uses TRBV5-1 with TRBJ1-5; D gene uncertain. V was clipped by 5 bases and J by 7 bases, with 13 bases between them. Germline CDR1 is SGHRS and CDR2 is YFSETQ. This CDR3 is built from 13 residues. The CDR3: CASRSDREQPQHF. The CDR3 nucleotides are TGCGCCAGCAGATCGGACCGTGAACAGCCCCAGCATTTT. Supplemented by reference TRBV5-1 and TRBJ1-5, the full variable domain reads KAGVTQTPRYLIKTRGQQVTLSCSPISGHRSVSWYQQTPGQGLQFLFEYFSETQRNKGNFPGRFSGRQFSNSRSEMNVSTLELGDSALYLCASRSDREQPQHFGDGTRLSIL.

The V and J genes are TRBV11-2 and TRBJ2-1; 8 bases map to TRBD1. CDR1 is SGHAT and CDR2 is FQNNGV in the germline V gene. V dropped 5 bases and J dropped 14; count of bases not matched to a gene: 11. The length of the CDR3 is 13 residues. The CDR3: CASSQTQGAYEFF. DNA for the CDR3: TGTGCCAGCAGCCAAACGCAGGGGGCGTATGAGTTCTTC.

The gene calls are TRBV28 and TRBJ2-7; D not certain. Between the trimmed V and J ends, which lost 10 bases and 3 bases, there was a span of 16 bases. The CDR3 runs 13 residues. CDR1 is MDHEN, CDR2 SYDVKM, per germline. In DNA form, the CDR3 reads TGTGCCATTATCGACAAGCAAGGCTACGAGCAGTACTTC. Encoded protein: CAIIDKQGYEQYF.

The rearrangement joins TRBV11-2 to TRBJ2-7, with a possible D match to TRBD2 (5 bases). The CDR3 spans 14 residues. Germline values: CDR1 SGHAT, CDR2 FQNNGV. V was clipped by 4 bases and J by 3 bases, with 13 bases between them. CDR3 DNA: TGTGCCAGCAGCTCTCCCCCAGGACTCTACGAGCAGTACTTC. Protein sequence: CASSSPPGLYEQYF.

This chain links TRBV2 with TRBJ1-1; D remains ambiguous. CDR1 SNHLY and CDR2 FYNNEI come from the germline V gene. This CDR3 contains 13 residues. V was trimmed by 7 bases and J by 1 base, leaving 10 bases between them. CDR3 region: CASTAAWNTEAFF. In DNA form, the CDR3 reads TGTGCCAGCACGGCAGCCTGGAACACTGAAGCTTTCTTT. The variable domain in full, with the rest retrieved from reference TRBV2 and TRBJ1-1, is EPEVTQTPSHQVTQMGQEVILRCVPISNHLYFYWYRQILGQKVEFLVSFYNNEISEKSEIFDDQFSVERPDGSNFTLKIRSTKLEDSAMYFCASTAAWNTEAFFGQGTRLTVV.

The chain uses TRBV9 and TRBJ2-1, with 10 bases matching TRBD2. The DNA end is more similar to TRBJ2-7, so the J call may be wrong. The CDR3 runs to 17 residues. Germline assignment: CDR1 SGDLS and CDR2 YYNGEE. This CDR3 reads CASSVATSGDSYNEQYF. Written as DNA, the CDR3 is TGTGCCAGCAGCGTAGCAACTAGCGGGGACTCCTACAATGAGCAGTACTTC.

The chain recombines TRBV28 with TRBJ2-7; TRBD2 agrees at 9 bases. Germline CDR1 is MDHEN and CDR2 is SYDVKM. This CDR3 is 15 amino acids long. V trimming: 8 bases; J trimming: 7 bases; junction bases outside the gene matches: 15. Written as DNA, the CDR3 is TGTGCCAGCCTAGCGTGGGGCGGGAGGGGAAATGAGCAGTACTTC. Its translation: CASLAWGGRGNEQYF.

The chain joins TRBV6-6 to TRBJ2-5, with TRBD2 matching 7 bases. Judging by the DNA end, TRBJ2-7 fits better; the J call may be wrong. The CDR3 is 15 amino acids. CDR1 and CDR2 from the germline V gene are MNHNY and SVGAGI (reference sequence). The CDR3 region has the DNA TGTGCCAGCAGGAAAGGTAGCGGGCGAACCTACGAGCAGTACTTC. Its translation is CASRKGSGRTYEQYF.

V gene TRBV9 combines with J gene TRBJ2-4; no clear D gene. Germline V gene sequence: CDR1 SGDLS, CDR2 YYNGEE. Trimming shortened V by 0 bases and J by 9 bases, and 10 bases separated the two germline ends. The length of the CDR3 is 13 residues. The CDR3 spells CASSVEWVGIQYF. As DNA, the CDR3 is TGTGCCAGCAGCGTAGAATGGGTAGGCATTCAGTACTTC.

The chain has TRBV6-6 and TRBJ1-2; possibly TRBD1 for D (6 bases). V lost 0 bases and J lost 8, with 19 bases in between. From germline, CDR1 is MNHNY and CDR2 SVGAGI (reference sequence). The CDR3 contains 16 residues. CDR3 region: CASSYSARNREGGYTF. CDR3 nucleotides: TGTGCCAGCAGTTACTCTGCCCGAAACAGGGAGGGCGGCTACACCTTC.

The J gene is TRBJ2-1, the V gene TRBV29-1; perhaps TRBD2 as D (5 bases). Germline CDR1 and CDR2: SQVTM and ANQGSEA. CDR3 size: 14 residues. Trimming removed 1 base at V and 4 bases at J, with 11 bases between. CDR3 sequence (DNA): TGCAGCGTTGAAGGGGTAGGAGGATACAATGAGCAGTTCTTC. Its protein product is CSVEGVGGYNEQFF.

The sample holds many counts of this clonotype. This chain joins TRBV3-1 and TRBJ1-2, with TRBD1 matching 8 bases. This CDR3 has 15 residues. Trimming at V came to 4 bases and at J to 4 bases, leaving 8 bases not matched to a gene. The germline V gene encodes CDR1 LGHDT and CDR2 YNNKEL (reference sequence). Written as DNA, the CDR3 is TGTGCCAGCAGCCCCCGGGACAGGATTTCCTATGGCTACACCTTC. Translated: CASSPRDRISYGYTF. The whole variable domain, remainder taken from reference TRBV3-1 and TRBJ1-2, is DTAVSQTPKYLVTQMGNDKSIKCEQNLGHDTMYWYKQDSKKFLKIMFSYNNKELIINETVPNRFSPKSPDKAHLNLHINSLELGDSAVYFCASSPRDRISYGYTFGSGTRLTVV.

As regards this clonotype: A read error may explain this, as a much larger clone is one base away. This chain links TRBV20-1 with TRBJ2-3, with D unresolved. The CDR3 is 15 residues long. In germline, CDR1 is DFQATT, CDR2 SNEGSKA (reference sequence). Trimming pared 6 bases from V and 0 bases from J, leaving 16 bases between. CDR3 coding DNA: TGCAGTGCCCAAGGACGCAACCCGAGCACAGATACGCAGTATTTT. It encodes CSAQGRNPSTDTQYF.

This clonotype turned up a few times. This chain uses TRBV7-2 with TRBJ2-4, with 7 bases identical to TRBD2. The J call may not be correct, given that the DNA end is closer to TRBJ2-7. Germline CDR1 reads SGHTA; CDR2 reads FQGNSA. This CDR3 region has 14 residues. CDR3: CASSWGDYSYEQYF. The CDR3 nucleotides are TGTGCCAGCAGCTGGGGGGACTATTCCTACGAGCAGTACTTC.